This TCR beta chain was recovered during a study of persistence of HIV-infected CD4 T cells. This was the immunoSEQ version 4 assay in survey mode. Here immunoSEQ multiplex PCR was the method, and the copy in TCRdb shows in-frame clones only, minus some. The sample lists about 17,000 clones; almost 65% were seen once. Study results and limitations: Degenerate expanded CDR3beta sequences were enriched among CMV- and Gag-responding cells.

Cells were stimulated with CMV-infected fibroblast lysates at approximately 10 ug/mL. CD4+ T cells upregulating both CD40 ligand and CD69 were sorted as responding cells. This clone was observed a handful of times. The antigen remains undetermined. From germline, CDR1 is LNHDA and CDR2 SQIVND (reference sequence). The trim removed 7 bases at V and 4 bases at J, leaving 10 bases unmatched. The CDR3 totals 16 residues. The sample in question was CD4+ T cells sorted from PBMCs after roughly 18-hour stimulation, obtained from a patient who received antiretroviral therapy. The origin of this receptor is an adult woman with HIV who was CMV-seropositive. The chain employs TRBV19 and TRBJ1-2; 12 bases line up with TRBD1. The CDR3 loop reads CASTPGQGARGYGYTF. The CDR3 nucleotides read TGTGCCAGTACCCCGGGACAGGGGGCGCGAGGCTATGGCTACACCTTC.